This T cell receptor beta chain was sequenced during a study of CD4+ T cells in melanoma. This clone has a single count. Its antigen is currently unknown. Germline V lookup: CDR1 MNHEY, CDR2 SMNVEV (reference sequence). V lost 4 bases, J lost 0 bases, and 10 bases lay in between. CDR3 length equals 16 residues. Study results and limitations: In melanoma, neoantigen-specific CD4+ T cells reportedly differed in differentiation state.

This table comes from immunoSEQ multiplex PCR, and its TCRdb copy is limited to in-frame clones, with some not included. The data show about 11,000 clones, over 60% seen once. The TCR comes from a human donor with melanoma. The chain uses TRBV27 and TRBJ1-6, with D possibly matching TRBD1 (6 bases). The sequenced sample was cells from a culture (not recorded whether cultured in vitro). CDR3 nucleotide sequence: TGTGCCAGCAGTTCAAGACAGGCCTCCTATAATTCACCCCTCCACTTT. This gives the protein CASSSRQASYNSPLHF.